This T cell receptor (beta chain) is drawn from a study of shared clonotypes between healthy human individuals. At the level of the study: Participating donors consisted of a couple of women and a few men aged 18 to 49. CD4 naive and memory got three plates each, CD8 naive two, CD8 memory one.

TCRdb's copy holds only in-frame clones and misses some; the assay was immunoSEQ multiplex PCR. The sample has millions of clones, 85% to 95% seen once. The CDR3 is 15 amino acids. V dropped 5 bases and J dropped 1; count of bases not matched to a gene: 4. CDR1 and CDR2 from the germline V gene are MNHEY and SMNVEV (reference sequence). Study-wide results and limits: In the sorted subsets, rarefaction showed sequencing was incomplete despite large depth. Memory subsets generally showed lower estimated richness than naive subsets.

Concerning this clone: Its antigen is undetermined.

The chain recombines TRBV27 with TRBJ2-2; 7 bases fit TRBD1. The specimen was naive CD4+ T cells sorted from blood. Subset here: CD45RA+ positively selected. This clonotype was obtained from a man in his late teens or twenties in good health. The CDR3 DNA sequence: TGTGCCAGCAGTCACGGGACAGAGAACACCGGGGAGCTGTTTTTT. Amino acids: CASSHGTENTGELFF.